This TCR beta chain was profiled in a study of T-cell reconstitution after alpha-beta-depleted transplantation in children (dated by TCRdb to between 2015 and 2016). As for the study more broadly: Using TCR repertoire profiling, the study followed T-cell immune reconstitution in a quantitative way in children after TCRalphabeta/CD19-depleted allogeneic hematopoietic cell transplantation.

This clonotype showed up just once. Its antigen specificity is not known. No base quality values were provided; no much bigger clone lies one nucleotide off. Support from one read is weak. The library was made by PCR. The sequencing machine was an Illumina HiSeq 2500. TCR library preparation used molecular barcoding, with unique molecular identifiers applied to normalize quantification of the TCRbeta repertoire. TCRdb trimmed public reads at Q25 via fastp, called clones via MiXCR and kept in-frame beta chains. CDR3 protein duplicates are merged, each entry listing the most common genes and DNA. A total of more than 150,000 distinct CDR3 sequences appear in this sample, about 14% of them only once. Together, the top ten hold over 10% of the sample. CDR1 and CDR2, per the germline V gene (reference sequence), are SGHNT and YYREEE. The CDR3 runs 18 residues from the cysteine to the phenylalanine. This entry keeps only the CDR3 DNA: 54 bases, framed from base 1. The V end gives up 4 bases and the J end 6 bases, leaving 18 bases in the junction not matched to a gene.

The input for sequencing was PBMCs from the stem cell graft donor, taken from the stem cell graft. The chain is made from TRBV5-4 and TRBJ2-5; 10 central nucleotides agree with TRBD2. The clonotype comes from a human donor who donated a stem cell graft to a child with acute lymphoblastic leukemia. The CDR3 amino acid sequence is: CASSTTLPLAGATKTQYF. In nucleotides, the sequence is TGTGCCAGCAGCACAACCCTTCCCCTAGCGGGGGCGACGAAGACCCAGTACTTC.